This T cell receptor (beta chain) was identified during a study of blood T cell repertoires in COVID-19. Study-wide context: Whether acute or convalescent, the COVID-19 samples came from the United States, Italy and Spain.

Per germline, CDR1 SEHNR and CDR2 FQNEAQ (reference sequence). CDR3 length equals 15 residues. V was shortened by 7 bases and J by 3 bases, with 18 bases between the two germline ends. Methods used by the authors: Researchers report that nucleated cell counts were estimated from reference gene primer amplification. Sequencing was performed with immunoSEQ multiplex PCR; in TCRdb, only in-frame clones are kept and a portion is missing. From that table come the V and J calls and clone size; the DNA was used to work out D and trimming. The sample includes 250,000 to 300,000 clones, just under 90% seen only once; the top ten take 6.3%.

The sequenced material came from peripheral blood. The clonotype comes from a woman aged 50 to 60 with COVID-19, enrolled during active disease. The V call is TRBV7-9, the J call TRBJ1-1; D perhaps matches TRBD1 (6 bases). The CDR3 protein is CASTSPSRGDTEAFF. CDR3 DNA sequence: TGTGCCAGCACTTCCCCTTCCAGGGGTGACACTGAAGCTTTCTTT.